What follows describes a single TCR beta chain. This clone's antigen is unknown. Qualities for individual bases were not recorded, and no much larger clone is one base off. The germline V gene sets CDR1 to SQVTM and CDR2 to ANQGSEA. Including the terminal cysteine and phenylalanine, the CDR3 comprises 12 residues. Left in the record is the CDR3 DNA by itself, 36 bases read in frame from the first base. V is cut by 3 bases and J by 4 bases, and the space between the germline ends is 8 bases. These data originate in a study of blood T cells in healthy people across ages (dated by TCRdb to between 2014 and 2016). Concerning the study at large: In model experiments, template switching captured roughly one uniquely barcoded TCR beta cDNA molecule for every two T cells. To avoid experimental bias, donors of different ages were spread randomly across the sequencing lanes. The study measured age-related changes in TCR beta repertoire diversity using deep sequencing normalized with unique cDNA molecular identifiers. The donors were split into four age groups: young (average about 16 years), middle-aged (roughly 42), aged (roughly 68) and long-lived (roughly 77). The study analyzed two additional independent replicas of 1 million unique cDNA reads from the same blood draw for two donors, one aged 18 to 30 and one aged 80 or older.

The roughly 38 donors, aged about 6 to 95 years, were systemically healthy Caucasian individuals from Russia. Ten milliliters of peripheral blood were drawn from each donor into EDTA-treated Vacutainer tubes. Ficoll-Paque density-gradient centrifugation was used to isolate PBMCs, with at least 6 million per sample. Total RNA, at least 5 micrograms per sample, was extracted from PBMCs with Trizol reagent. For every donor, an aliquot of PBMCs went through flow cytometry to measure the percentages of naive CD45RAhigh/CD27high T cells. The study at large found these results: Conclusive comparison of naive and antigen-experienced compartments was prevented by the profiling of bulk unsorted PBMCs. Total diversity estimates from one million sequenced T cells were considered lower bounds and underestimates. A strong correlation was found between observed TCR beta diversity and the percentage of naive T cells measured by flow cytometry. Compared with the aged group, the long-lived group had more naive CD4+ T cells, fewer expanded clones and increased TCR diversity, a pattern suggesting age selection. As age increased, observed TCR beta diversity per million T cells dropped in a roughly linear way, and a significant reduction was already evident by age about 40. Because donor CMV infection status was unknown, age-related changes in expanded clonotypes were potentially confounded.

Libraries were built with 5' RACE. The data were produced on an Illumina HiSeq 2500. A second about 7 to 12 cycle PCR used a sample-barcoded 5' primer and a J-beta primer mix. A template-switch 5' adaptor carrying 12 random nucleotides introduced a unique molecular identifier onto each TCR beta cDNA molecule. Each sample yielded at least 3 million CDR3-containing paired-end reads. The Mint cDNA synthesis kit, primed by a TRBC-specific oligonucleotide, was used to synthesize first-strand cDNA from all RNA. Following uracil-DNA glycosylase treatment, all cDNA underwent a first 18-cycle PCR with the universal primers M1SS and BC2_uni_R. The original pipeline was this. Normalization of each sample was performed by random selection of 1 million high-quality reads, each carrying a distinct molecular identifier. Instead of being binned into consensus sequences, reads with shared molecular identifiers were discarded. MiTCR, set to a Q25 quality threshold and the strictest error-elimination algorithm, was used for CDR3 identification, clonotype clustering and error correction. A nonparametric unseen species model with Euler transformation was used to estimate a lower bound on total TCR beta diversity. TCRdb took the public reads, trimmed them with fastp at Q25, ran MiXCR for clone calling and kept in-frame beta chains. CDR3 protein sequences are deduplicated, and each keeps its most common genes and DNA. The V and J calls, along with clone size, are taken from TCRdb and not from the paper's own processing. The sample table contains around 1.5 million distinct CDR3 sequences; only one count was recorded for about 31% of them. In total, the top ten clones hold roughly 10% of the sample.

The sample taken for sequencing was blood. The source is a woman aged 25 to 39 in good health. Recombination linked TRBV29-1 to TRBJ2-3; the D gene lacks a confident call. The CDR3 has the sequence CSVDRTSDTQYF. The nucleotide sequence is given as TGCAGCGTTGACCGGACGTCAGATACGCAGTATTTT.